This record concerns one T cell receptor beta chain sequence. Authors of the study amplified TCR beta CDR3 regions from RNA transcripts. HTBI primers were employed in a first-round RT-PCR of the TCR CDR3. TCRdb processed the multiplex PCR reads anew with MiXCR; each CDR3 protein has one entry. The table shows around 190,000 distinct CDR3 sequences, with roughly 17% occurring only once. The CDR3 has 13 residues. Looked up from germline, CDR1 is SGHRS and CDR2 is YFSETQ. V was clipped by 5 bases and J by 5 bases; unmatched bases: 6. The data are from a study of T cells in Graves' hyperthyroidism and ophthalmopathy.

Source material: blood. The source of this sequence is a woman aged 45-65 years with Graves' hyperthyroidism. The chain uses TRBV5-1 and TRBJ2-5; TRBD1 agrees at 7 bases. CDR3 sequence (DNA): TGCGCCAGCAGTGAGGGGGCTCGTGAGACCCAGTACTTC. Its protein product is CASSEGARETQYF. Full variable domain (remainder filled in from reference TRBV5-1 and TRBJ2-5): KAGVTQTPRYLIKTRGQQVTLSCSPISGHRSVSWYQQTPGQGLQFLFEYFSETQRNKGNFPGRFSGRQFSNSRSEMNVSTLELGDSALYLCASSEGARETQYFGPGTRLLVL.